This T cell receptor (beta chain) emerged from a study of Graves' ophthalmopathy and Graves' hyperthyroidism. The study's findings and limits: Blood was where most expanded thyroid clonotypes above 0.001 frequency also turned up. Discriminating ophthalmopathy from stable hyperthyroidism, a 13-signature model attained a sensitivity of approximately 85% and a specificity of just under 84%.

V gave up 4 bases and J gave up 4 bases; unmatched junction bases: 9. The CDR3 runs to 15 residues. Germline V gene sequence: CDR1 SGHRS, CDR2 YFSETQ. This clonotype came up many times. No antigen is known for it. Transcripts of RNA were the source for amplifying TCR beta CDR3 regions. HTBI primers were used in a first-round RT-PCR, which preceded a second-round multiplex PCR. TCRdb fed the multiplex PCR reads into MiXCR, producing one record per CDR3 protein. Among roughly 610,000 distinct CDR3 sequences listed, about a fifth were seen once. No ophthalmopathy within 18 months of follow-up signified stable hyperthyroidism. Eligible hyperthyroidism cases comprised new diagnoses of under 2 months' duration in individuals aged 18 to 65.

The sequence was collected from a woman aged 18-29 years with stable Graves' hyperthyroidism. Some clones in this sample may be carry-over from other donors' samples. The chain is built from TRBV5-1 and TRBJ1-2; 8 nucleotides align to TRBD1. Sequencing was carried out using peripheral blood. The CDR3 DNA is TGCGCCAGCAGCCCAGACAGGGGTAAAAGCTATGGCTACACCTTC. Protein sequence: CASSPDRGKSYGYTF.